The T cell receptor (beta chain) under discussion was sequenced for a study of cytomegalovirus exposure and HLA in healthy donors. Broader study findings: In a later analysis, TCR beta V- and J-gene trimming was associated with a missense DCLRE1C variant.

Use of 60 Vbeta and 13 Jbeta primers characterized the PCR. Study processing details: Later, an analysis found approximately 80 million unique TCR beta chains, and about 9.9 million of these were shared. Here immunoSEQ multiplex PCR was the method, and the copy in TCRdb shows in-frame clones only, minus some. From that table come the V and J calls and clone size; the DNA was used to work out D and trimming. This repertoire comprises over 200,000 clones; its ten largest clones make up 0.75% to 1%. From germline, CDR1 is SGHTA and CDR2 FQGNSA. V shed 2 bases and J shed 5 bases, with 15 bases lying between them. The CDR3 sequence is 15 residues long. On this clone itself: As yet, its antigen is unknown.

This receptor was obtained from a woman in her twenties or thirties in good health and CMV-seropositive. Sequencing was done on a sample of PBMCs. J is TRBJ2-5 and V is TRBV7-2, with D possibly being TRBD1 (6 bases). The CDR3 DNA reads TGTGCCAGCAGCTTAAAGTCCAGGGGTTGGGAGACCCAGTACTTC. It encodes CASSLKSRGWETQYF.